This TCR beta chain originates from a study of cytomegalovirus exposure and HLA in healthy donors. V dropped 0 bases and J dropped 4 bases, with 18 bases sitting between them. The CDR3 length is 17 residues. In germline, CDR1 is LNHDA, CDR2 SQIVND (reference sequence). Comments on this clone: Its antigen is currently unknown.

Amplification used 60 Vbeta primers and 13 Jbeta primers. Generated by immunoSEQ multiplex PCR, the TCRdb table keeps only in-frame clones and is missing some. The repertoire has over 130,000 clones, 70% to 85% of them found once; the top ten carry less than 2%. General study findings and limits: In a later analysis, at a false discovery rate of 0.05, about 16,000 TCR beta sequences matched HLA alleles. Data from an earlier analysis indicated that most TCR beta V segments were productive either about 90% or about 30% of the time.

This receptor was obtained from a middle-aged man in good health and CMV-seronegative. Sequences were obtained from PBMCs. The gene calls are TRBV19 and TRBJ1-2; tentative D call: TRBD1 (6 bases). For the CDR3, the DNA is TGTGCCAGTAGTATAGATCGGTCCAGGGGTAGAAGCTATGGCTACACCTTC. This encodes CASSIDRSRGRSYGYTF.